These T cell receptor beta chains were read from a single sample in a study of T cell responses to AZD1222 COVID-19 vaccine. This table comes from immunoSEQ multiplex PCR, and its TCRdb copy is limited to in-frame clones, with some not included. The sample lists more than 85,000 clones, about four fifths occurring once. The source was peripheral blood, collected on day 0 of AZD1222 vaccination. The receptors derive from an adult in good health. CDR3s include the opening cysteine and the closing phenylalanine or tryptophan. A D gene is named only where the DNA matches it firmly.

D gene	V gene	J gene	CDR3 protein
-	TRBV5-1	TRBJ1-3	CASSSGDSGNTIYF
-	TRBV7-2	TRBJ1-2	CASTPQGQGYGYTF
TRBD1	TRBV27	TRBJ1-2	CARSPGQGAGGYTF
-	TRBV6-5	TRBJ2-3	CASRGIPDTQYF
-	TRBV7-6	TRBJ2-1	CASSPRTETYNEQFF
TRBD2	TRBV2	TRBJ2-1	CASSESLLAGGPYEQFF
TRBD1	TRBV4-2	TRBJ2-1	CASSRGRGQGTYNEQFF
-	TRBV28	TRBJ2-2	CASSLVLGGPGELFF
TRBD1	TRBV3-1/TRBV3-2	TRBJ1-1	CASSQRTTGGEMEAFF
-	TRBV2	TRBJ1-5	CASSVGRGDGQPQHF
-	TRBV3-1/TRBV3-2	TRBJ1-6	CASSQVEGSPLHF
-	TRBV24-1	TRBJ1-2	CATSDFDYGYTF
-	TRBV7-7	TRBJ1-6	CASSVDSYSPLHF
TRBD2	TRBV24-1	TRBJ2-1	CATSDLQTSGRGLNEQFF
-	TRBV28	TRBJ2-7	CASSPQALSYEQYF
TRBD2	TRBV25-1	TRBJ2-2	CASGTGTSGVLSTGELFF
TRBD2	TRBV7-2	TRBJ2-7	CASSLVSLAVSSYEQYF
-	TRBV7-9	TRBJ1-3	CASSSESGLGGNTIYF
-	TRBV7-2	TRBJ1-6	CASSSTGSTFGSPLHF
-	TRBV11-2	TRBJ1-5	CASSTHQNQPQHF
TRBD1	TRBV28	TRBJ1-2	CASKEGGPSNYGYTF
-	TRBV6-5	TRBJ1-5	CASSYSGTGNQPQHF
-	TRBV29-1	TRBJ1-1	CSVVGAVEEAFF
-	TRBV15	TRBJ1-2	CATSRPSQGIYGYTF
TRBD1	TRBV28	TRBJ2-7	CASSRGGTGGREQYF
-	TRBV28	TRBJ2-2	CASTPTGSNTGELFF
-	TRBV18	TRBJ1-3	CASSPTTGFGGSGNTIYF
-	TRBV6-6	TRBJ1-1	CASCPVEYGEAFF
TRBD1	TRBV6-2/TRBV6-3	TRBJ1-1	CASSYSEGWGQKSTEAFF
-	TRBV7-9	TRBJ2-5	CASSSPSGTQYF
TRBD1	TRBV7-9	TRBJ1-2	CASSGRDRVFYGYTF
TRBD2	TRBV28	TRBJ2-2	CASRVGTQLRGLGITGELFF
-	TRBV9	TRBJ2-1	CASSPGLGHDEQFF
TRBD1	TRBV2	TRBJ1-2	CASRRHRGGDYGYTF
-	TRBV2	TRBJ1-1	CASRLGPPNEAFF
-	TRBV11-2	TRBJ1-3	CASSFIREFNSGNTIYF
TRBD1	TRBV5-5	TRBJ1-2	CASSETGQGVGYTF
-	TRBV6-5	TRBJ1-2	CASTTYSGARRGYTF
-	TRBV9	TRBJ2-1	CASSVGGIPTSYNEQFF
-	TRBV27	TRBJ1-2	CASRAVGVQGHYGYTF
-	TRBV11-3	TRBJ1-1	CASSLNLGVGSFDTEAFF
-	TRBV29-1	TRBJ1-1	CSVEDPSEAFF
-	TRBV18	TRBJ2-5	CASSPPGERETQYF
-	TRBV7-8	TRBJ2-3	CASSPGDGGQYF
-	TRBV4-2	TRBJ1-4	CASSASAGAQDEKLFF
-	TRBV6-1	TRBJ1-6	CASSDNKGGNSPLHF